These 12 T cell receptor beta chains originate from one sample sequenced in a study of neurological immune-mediated disorders. TCRdb analysed the 5' RACE reads with MiXCR anew, one entry per CDR3 protein. The table lists 75,000 to 85,000 distinct CDR3 sequences, 17% of them singletons. The sample taken for sequencing was PBMCs. The source is a woman aged 40 to 50 in good health.

This clonotype was seen repeatedly, ten times or more. The chain couples TRBV10-3 to TRBJ2-2, with D tentatively TRBD2 (5 bases). The CDR3 is made up of 15 amino acids. Trimming removed 10 bases at V and 0 bases at J, with 15 bases between. Germline-derived CDR1 and CDR2 are ENHRY and SYGVKD. In DNA, the CDR3 is TGTGCCACCATCAATGACTATGCGAACACCGGGGAGCTGTTTTTT. It encodes CATINDYANTGELFF.

This clonotype was seen repeatedly, ten times or more. V gene TRBV6-6 combines with J gene TRBJ1-5, with D unresolved. Germline lookup yields CDR1 MNHNY and CDR2 SVGAGI (reference sequence). The CDR3 is 13 amino acids. The V end was cut by 2 bases, the J end by 4 bases, with 6 bases between. The CDR3 is CASSYQQNQPQHF. The CDR3 nucleotides read TGTGCCAGCAGTTACCAGCAAAATCAGCCCCAGCATTTT.

The table lists this clonotype with many counts. The chain employs TRBV7-3 and TRBJ1-1; D unresolved. Trimming shortened V by 0 bases and J by 4 bases, and 15 bases separated the two germline ends. CDR1 and CDR2 (germline): SGHTA, FQGTGA. The CDR3 totals 16 residues. CDR3 coding DNA: TGTGCCAGCAGCTTAACCCCGGAAGCACACGGCACTGAAGCTTTCTTT. It specifies CASSLTPEAHGTEAFF.

This clonotype has a count of ten or more. V gene TRBV7-2 combines with J gene TRBJ1-2, with TRBD1 identical over 10 bases. Germline loops: CDR1 SGHTA, CDR2 FQGNSA. This CDR3 spans 15 amino acids. V was clipped by 5 bases and J by 8 bases; unmatched bases: 11. The CDR3 here is CASSLTTGGLGGYTF. For the CDR3, the DNA is TGTGCCAGCAGCCTTACGACAGGGGGCCTTGGGGGCTACACCTTC. Full variable domain (remainder filled in from reference TRBV7-2 and TRBJ1-2): GAGVSQSPSNKVTEKGKDVELRCDPISGHTALYWYRQSLGQGLEFLIYFQGNSAPDKSGLPSDRFSAERTGGSVSTLTIQRTQQEDSAVYLCASSLTTGGLGGYTFGSGTRLTVV.

This rearrangement joins TRBV20-1 to TRBJ2-1; TRBD2 agrees at 7 bases. CDR3 size: 16 residues. Germline values: CDR1 DFQATT, CDR2 SNEGSKA (reference sequence). Germline trimming cut 1 base from V and 5 bases from J; bases unmatched to any gene: 11. CDR3 in DNA: TGCAGTGCTAGAGGACCCCTTATGGGGGGGGACAATGAGCAGTTCTTC. Protein sequence: CSARGPLMGGDNEQFF.

This clonotype was recorded at least ten times. The chain couples TRBV20-1 to TRBJ1-5; the D is unclear. V lost 3 bases and J lost 1, with 10 bases in between. The CDR3 extends over 14 amino acids. Looked up from germline, CDR1 is DFQATT and CDR2 is SNEGSKA (reference sequence). The CDR3 DNA is TGCAGTGCTAGGGATCTGGGCAGCAATCAGCCCCAGCATTTT. Its translation is CSARDLGSNQPQHF.

There are many counts of this clonotype. The gene calls are TRBV12-3 or TRBV12-4 and TRBJ1-1; D might be TRBD1 (5 bases). Trimming pared 6 bases from V and 10 bases from J, leaving 18 bases between. The CDR3 sequence is 13 residues long. CDR3 residues: CASRYATQGTAFF. The CDR3 nucleotides read TGTGCCAGCAGGTACGCGACGCAGGGTACAGCTTTCTTT.

This clonotype was seen repeatedly, ten times or more. This chain uses TRBV7-8 with TRBJ2-7, with D perhaps TRBD2 (6 bases). Trimming took off 5 bases at V and 2 bases at J, with 19 bases between the two ends. Germline values: CDR1 SGHVS, CDR2 FQNEAQ. This CDR3 has 16 residues. For the CDR3, the DNA is TGTGCCAGCAGCACGGGACTCCCCGTCGGGCCCTACGAGCAGTACTTC. Translating it yields CASSTGLPVGPYEQYF.

In its sample, this clonotype was seen many times. The gene calls are TRBV20-1 and TRBJ1-3; D is ambiguous. The V end was cut by 4 bases, the J end by 0 bases, with 10 bases between. CDR1 is DFQATT and CDR2 is SNEGSKA in the germline V gene (reference sequence). The CDR3 length is 14 residues. DNA of the CDR3: TGCAGTGCTACTCTTCCGAGCTCTGGAAACACCATATATTTT. Translating it yields CSATLPSSGNTIYF.

This clonotype was seen many times. V gene TRBV5-1 combines with J gene TRBJ2-1, with D possibly matching TRBD1 (6 bases). With 3 bases removed from V and 12 bases from J, the gap between germline ends came to 10 bases. This CDR3 spans 11 amino acids. Germline CDR1 and CDR2: SGHRS and YFSETQ. The CDR3, as DNA: TGCGCCAGCAGCTGGGGGCGGGTGCAGTTCTTC. It codes for CASSWGRVQFF.

A note on this clonotype: A single base separates this from a much larger clone, so it may be a read error. The rearrangement uses TRBV7-2 and TRBJ2-3; 8 nucleotides align to TRBD2. The V segment lost 5 bases and the J segment 13 bases; nucleotides outside the gene matches: 14. The CDR3 consists of 14 residues. Germline CDR1 and CDR2: SGHTA and FQGNSA. CDR3 residues: CASSPLLAGRREYF. The CDR3 DNA sequence: TGTGCCAGCAGCCCCCTTTTAGCGGGGAGGCGGGAGTATTTT.

This clonotype showed up many times. This sequence joins TRBV5-1 and TRBJ2-3, with D perhaps TRBD2 (5 bases). The length of the CDR3 is 14 residues. The V end lost 2 bases, the J end lost 4 bases, and 11 bases lay between the germline ends. In germline, CDR1 is SGHRS, CDR2 YFSETQ. CDR3 amino acids: CASSFRGSADTQYF. CDR3 DNA sequence: TGCGCCAGCAGCTTCCGGGGTTCGGCAGATACGCAGTATTTT.